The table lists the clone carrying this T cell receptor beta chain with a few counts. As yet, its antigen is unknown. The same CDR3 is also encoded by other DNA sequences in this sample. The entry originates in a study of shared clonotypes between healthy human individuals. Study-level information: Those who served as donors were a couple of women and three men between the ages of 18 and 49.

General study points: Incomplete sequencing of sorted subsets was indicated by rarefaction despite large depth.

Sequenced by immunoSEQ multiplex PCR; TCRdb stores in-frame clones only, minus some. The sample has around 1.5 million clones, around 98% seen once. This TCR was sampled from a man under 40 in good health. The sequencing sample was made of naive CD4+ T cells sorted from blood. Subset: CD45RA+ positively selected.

CDR3: CASSLTYNEQFF. The CDR3 DNA is TGTGCCAGCAGTTTAACCTACAATGAGCAGTTCTTC. The chain has TRBV28 and TRBJ2-1, with D uncertain. The CDR3 runs 12 residues. In germline, CDR1 is MDHEN, CDR2 SYDVKM. V dropped 2 bases and J dropped 2 bases, with 1 base sitting between them.